A single sample gave rise to the 9 T cell receptor beta chains below, sequenced in a study of T cells in localized non-small cell lung cancer. Measured with immunoSEQ multiplex PCR; TCRdb has only the in-frame clones, and not every one. The sample gives about 1,300 clones, 22% of which show up once; 15% is in the top ten. The sequencing here drew on normal lung tissue next to the tumor, taken before any cancer treatment. Receptor source: a male donor aged 60 or older with stage III squamous cell lung carcinoma.

This chain links TRBV6-8 with TRBJ1-1, with 7 bases matching TRBD1. Trimming cost V 7 bases and J 0 bases; bases outside gene matches: 11. The germline V gene has CDR1 MNHGY and CDR2 SAAAGT. This CDR3 is 16 amino acids long. The CDR3 here is CASNFGQAPMNTEAFF. CDR3 nucleotide sequence: TGTGCCAGCAACTTCGGACAGGCCCCCATGAACACTGAAGCTTTCTTT.

The V gene is TRBV11-3, the J gene TRBJ1-4; 7 bases are a match to TRBD1. The CDR3 runs 15 residues. V gave up 5 bases and J gave up 5 bases; unmatched junction bases: 8. Germline CDR1 reads SGHNT; CDR2 reads YENEEA. The CDR3 sequence is CASSLTGRGNEKLFF. CDR3 DNA sequence: TGTGCCAGCAGCCTGACAGGGAGAGGGAATGAAAAACTGTTTTTT.

The chain has TRBV6-8 and TRBJ1-5; D is possibly TRBD1 (5 bases). The CDR3 length is 17 residues. Germline lookup yields CDR1 MNHGY and CDR2 SAAAGT. With 4 bases removed from V and 6 bases from J, the gap between germline ends came to 22 bases. The CDR3 bases are TGTGCCAGCAGTTCCCTACTGACCGGGACCCGGATTCAGCCCCAGCATTTT. This gives the protein CASSSLLTGTRIQPQHF.

The chain uses TRBV5-1 and TRBJ1-1, with 7 bases matching TRBD1. This CDR3 has 15 residues. The V and J ends lost 3 bases and 0 bases, in that order; junction bases with no gene match: 5. Germline V gives CDR1 SGHRS, CDR2 YFSETQ. The CDR3 DNA is TGCGCCAGCAGCTCGGACAGGAACTTGAACACTGAAGCTTTCTTT. As protein: CASSSDRNLNTEAFF. Combining the CDR3 with reference TRBV5-1 and TRBJ1-1 gives the whole variable domain KAGVTQTPRYLIKTRGQQVTLSCSPISGHRSVSWYQQTPGQGLQFLFEYFSETQRNKGNFPGRFSGRQFSNSRSEMNVSTLELGDSALYLCASSSDRNLNTEAFFGQGTRLTVV.

This chain uses TRBV19 with TRBJ2-6; D uncertain. Germline values: CDR1 LNHDA, CDR2 SQIVND (reference sequence). Trimming shortened V by 6 bases and J by 0 bases, and 18 bases separated the two germline ends. The CDR3 covers 18 residues. The CDR3 bases are TGTGCCAGTAGCCCAAGGCCAGTTGATTACTCTGGGGCCAACGTCCTGACTTTC. It is translated as CASSPRPVDYSGANVLTF.

This rearrangement joins TRBV15 to TRBJ1-5; the D gene is possibly TRBD1 (6 bases). Germline V gives CDR1 LNHNV, CDR2 YYDKDF (reference sequence). The V and J ends lost 3 bases and 3 bases respectively, with 21 bases between them. The CDR3 totals 18 residues. The chain's CDR3 is CATSSPLGGERFNQPQHF. The CDR3 DNA sequence: TGTGCCACCAGCAGCCCCCTGGGGGGCGAGAGGTTCAATCAGCCCCAGCATTTT.

This chain connects TRBV11-3 to TRBJ1-2; 10 nucleotides agree with TRBD1. This CDR3 has 14 amino acids. V was pared by 3 bases and J by 5 bases, with 3 bases of the junction left unmatched. Germline-derived CDR1 and CDR2 are SGHNT and YENEEA. This chain's CDR3 is CASSFGTGEYGYTF. DNA of the CDR3: TGTGCCAGCAGCTTCGGGACAGGGGAGTATGGCTACACCTTC.

This sequence joins TRBV9 and TRBJ1-1; a possible D gene is TRBD1 (5 bases). Trimming pared 6 bases from V and 4 bases from J, leaving 22 bases between. Germline V gene lookup returns CDR1 SGDLS and CDR2 YYNGEE. The CDR3 has 16 amino acids. The CDR3 DNA is TGTGCCAGCACCCCTGCGTTGGTTTCCGGGGGCACTGAAGCTTTCTTT. Translation: CASTPALVSGGTEAFF.

There are a few counts of this clone. The chain links TRBV14 to TRBJ1-1; TRBD1 might be the D (5 bases). This CDR3 comprises 14 residues. Germline V gene sequence: CDR1 SGHDN, CDR2 FVKESK. The V gene lost 5 bases and the J gene lost 3 bases, with 13 bases spanning the gap. CDR3 in amino acids: CASSGWGRHTEAFF. DNA for the CDR3: TGTGCCAGCAGCGGGTGGGGACGGCACACTGAAGCTTTCTTT.